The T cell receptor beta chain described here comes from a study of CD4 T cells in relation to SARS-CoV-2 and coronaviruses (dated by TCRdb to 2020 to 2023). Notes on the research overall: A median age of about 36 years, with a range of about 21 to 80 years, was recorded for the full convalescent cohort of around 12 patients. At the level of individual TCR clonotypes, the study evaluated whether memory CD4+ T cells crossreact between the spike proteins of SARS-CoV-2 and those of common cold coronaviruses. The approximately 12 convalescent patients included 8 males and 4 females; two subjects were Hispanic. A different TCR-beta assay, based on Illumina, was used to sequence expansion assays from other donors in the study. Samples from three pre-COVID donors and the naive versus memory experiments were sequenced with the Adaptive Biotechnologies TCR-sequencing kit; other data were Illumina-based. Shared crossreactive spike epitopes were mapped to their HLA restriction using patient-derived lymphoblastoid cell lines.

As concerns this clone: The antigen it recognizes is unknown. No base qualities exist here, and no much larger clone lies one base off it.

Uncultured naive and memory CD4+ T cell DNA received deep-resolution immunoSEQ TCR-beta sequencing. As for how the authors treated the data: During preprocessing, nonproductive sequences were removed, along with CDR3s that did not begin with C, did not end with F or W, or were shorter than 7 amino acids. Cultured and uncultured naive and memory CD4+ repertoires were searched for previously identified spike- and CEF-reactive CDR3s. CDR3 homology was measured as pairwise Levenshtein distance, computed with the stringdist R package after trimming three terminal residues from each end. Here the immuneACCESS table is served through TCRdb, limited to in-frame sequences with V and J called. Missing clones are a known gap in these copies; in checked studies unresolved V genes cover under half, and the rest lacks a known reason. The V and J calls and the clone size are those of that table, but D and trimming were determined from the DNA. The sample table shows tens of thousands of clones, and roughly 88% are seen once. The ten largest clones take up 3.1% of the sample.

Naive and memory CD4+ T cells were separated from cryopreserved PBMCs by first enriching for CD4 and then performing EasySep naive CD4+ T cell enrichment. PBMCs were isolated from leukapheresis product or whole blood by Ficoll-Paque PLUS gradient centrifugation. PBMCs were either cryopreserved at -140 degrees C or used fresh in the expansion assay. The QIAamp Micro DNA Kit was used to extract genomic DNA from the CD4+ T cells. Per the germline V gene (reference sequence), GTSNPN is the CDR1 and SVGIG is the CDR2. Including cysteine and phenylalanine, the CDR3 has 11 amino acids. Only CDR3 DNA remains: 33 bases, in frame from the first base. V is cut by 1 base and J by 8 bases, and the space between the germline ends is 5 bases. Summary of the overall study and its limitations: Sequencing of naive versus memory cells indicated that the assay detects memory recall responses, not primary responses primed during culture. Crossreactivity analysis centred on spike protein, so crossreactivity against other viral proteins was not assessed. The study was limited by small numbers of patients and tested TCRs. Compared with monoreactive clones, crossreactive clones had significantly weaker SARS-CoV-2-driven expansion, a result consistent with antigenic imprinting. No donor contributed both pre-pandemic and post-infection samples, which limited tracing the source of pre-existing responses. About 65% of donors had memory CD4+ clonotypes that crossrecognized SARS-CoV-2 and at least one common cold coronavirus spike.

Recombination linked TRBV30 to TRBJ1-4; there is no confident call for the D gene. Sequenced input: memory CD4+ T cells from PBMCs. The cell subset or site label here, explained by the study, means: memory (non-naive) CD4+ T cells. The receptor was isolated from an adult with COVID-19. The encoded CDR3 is CAWSAVEKLFF. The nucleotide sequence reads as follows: TGTGCCTGGAGTGCAGTCGAAAAACTGTTTTTT.